A single TCR beta chain is shown here with its context. Its antigen is undetermined. The repertoire was sequenced with immunoSEQ multiplex PCR; TCRdb's copy has only in-frame clones and lacks some. The data hold more than 850,000 clones, with roughly 74% observed a single time. The data stem from a study of shared clonotypes between healthy human individuals. At the level of the study: There were three CD4 naive, three CD4 memory, two CD8 naive and one CD8 memory plates per donor. General study points: What limited the represented genetic and exposure-history diversity was the small number of donors.

V was shortened by 2 bases and J by 0 bases, with 13 bases between the two germline ends. The germline CDR1 and CDR2 sequences are KGHSH and LQKENI. This CDR3 region has 16 residues. The receptor's source is a man aged 18 to 29 in good health. Some clones in this sample may be carry-over from other donors' samples. The specimen sequenced was memory CD4+ T cells from PBMCs. The subset here: CD45RA-negative fraction. This sequence joins TRBV18 and TRBJ1-1; the D is unclear. The CDR3 nucleotides read TGTGCCAGCTCACCATGGGAGCGAGGCATGAACACTGAAGCTTTCTTT. Amino acid sequence: CASSPWERGMNTEAFF.